Below, one TCR beta chain is given with its context. This sample stems from a study of control samples from healthy donors and cancer patients. Only in-frame clones appear in the TCRdb table, and some are missing; sequencing was by immunoSEQ multiplex PCR. The sample includes around 55,000 clones, more than 70% of them seen just once. V was shortened by 4 bases and J by 5 bases, with 9 bases between the two germline ends. This CDR3 spans 12 amino acids. Germline V gives CDR1 GTSNPN, CDR2 SVGIG (reference sequence). The sample comprised PBMCs. The sequence was collected from a man between 35 and 55 years old with colorectal cancer. The V and J genes are TRBV30 and TRBJ2-1; D uncertain. The CDR3, as DNA: TGTGCCTGGAAGGCCGACCACAATGAGCAGTTCTTC. This codes for CAWKADHNEQFF.